These 21 T cell receptor beta chains were all obtained from the same sample, sequenced in a study of T cell responses to AZD1222 COVID-19 vaccine. Profiling relied on immunoSEQ multiplex PCR, and the TCRdb table lists in-frame clones only, not all of them. The data show about 150,000 clones, with roughly 88% seen just once and roughly 15% held by the top ten. This sample comprised peripheral blood, obtained on day 0 of AZD1222 vaccination. The origin of the receptors is an adult in good health.

The rearrangement links TRBV18 to TRBJ1-5; D gene ambiguous. The CDR3 extends over 15 amino acids. V lost 4 bases and J 2 bases, leaving 12 bases between the germline ends. Germline V gene sequence: CDR1 KGHSH, CDR2 LQKENI. The CDR3 sequence: CASSQGTGGNQPQHF. The DNA of the CDR3 is TGTGCCAGCTCACAAGGTACCGGTGGCAATCAGCCCCAGCATTTT. Variable domain in full (rest from reference TRBV18 and TRBJ1-5): NAGVMQNPRHLVRRRGQEARLRCSPMKGHSHVYWYRQLPEEGLKFMVYLQKENIIDESGMPKERFSAEFPKEGPSILRIQQVVRGDSAAYFCASSQGTGGNQPQHFGDGTRLSIL.

This rearrangement joins TRBV9 to TRBJ2-7; 11 bases map to TRBD2. Losses at the gene ends were 0 bases for V and 5 bases for J; bases not matched to a gene: 10. The length of the CDR3 is 17 residues. Germline V CDR1 and CDR2: SGDLS, YYNGEE. CDR3 protein: CASSVGPTSGGIDEQYF. Written as DNA, the CDR3 is TGTGCCAGCAGCGTAGGCCCCACTAGCGGGGGTATCGACGAGCAGTACTTC.

This chain uses TRBV9 with TRBJ1-6; 7 bases are shared with TRBD1. V lost 0 bases, J lost 6 bases, and 6 bases stayed unmatched. This CDR3 is built from 16 residues. Germline V gives CDR1 SGDLS, CDR2 YYNGEE. The CDR3 bases are TGTGCCAGCAGCGTAGCGGGCCACAGGGGTAATTCACCCCTCCACTTT. This codes for CASSVAGHRGNSPLHF.

J is TRBJ1-6 and V is TRBV5-4; weak D call: TRBD1 (6 bases). The CDR3 extends over 16 amino acids. Germline CDR1 is SGHNT and CDR2 is YYREEE (reference sequence). V was clipped by 0 bases and J by 4 bases, with 11 bases between them. The CDR3 loop reads CASSLEQGQYNSPLHF. DNA for the CDR3: TGTGCCAGCAGCTTGGAACAGGGCCAATATAATTCACCCCTCCACTTT.

The chain carries TRBV20-1 and TRBJ2-7, with unresolved D. CDR1 is DFQATT and CDR2 is SNEGSKA in the germline V gene (reference sequence). V lost 5 bases and J lost 9, with 11 bases in between. CDR3 length equals 10 residues. In DNA form, the CDR3 reads TGCAGTGCTGACCGGGCCTCGCAGTACTTC. This gives the protein CSADRASQYF.

The gene calls are TRBV25-1 and TRBJ2-6; TRBD1 matches at 7 bases. The V gene's germline CDR1 is MGHDK and CDR2 SYGVNS. This CDR3 region has 17 residues. J lost 6 bases, V lost 3 bases, and 11 bases had no gene match. The CDR3 DNA reads TGTGCCAGCAGTGATAGCCCGGGGACAGTGCAGGCCAACGTCCTGACTTTC. Amino acid sequence: CASSDSPGTVQANVLTF.

The CDR3 nucleotides are TGTGCCAGCAGCCAAGGTGGAGAGGCTTACTATGGCTACACCTTC. Its protein is CASSQGGEAYYGYTF. This sequence joins TRBV3-1 (or the pseudogene TRBV3-2) and TRBJ1-2; D gene uncertain. The V and J ends lost 1 base and 3 bases respectively, with 12 bases between them. Germline CDR1 and CDR2: LGHDT and YNNKEL (reference sequence). This CDR3 region has 15 residues.

This chain uses TRBV19 with TRBJ1-1, with 7 bases identical to TRBD1. The CDR3 loop spans 15 amino acids. Germline assignment: CDR1 LNHDA and CDR2 SQIVND (reference sequence). V trimming: 3 bases; J trimming: 1 base; junction bases outside the gene matches: 5. The CDR3 DNA reads as TGTGCCAGTAGTATTTACGGACAGGAGAACACTGAAGCTTTCTTT. Translation: CASSIYGQENTEAFF.

This chain joins TRBV29-1 and TRBJ1-2; D ambiguous. Germline lookup yields CDR1 SQVTM and CDR2 ANQGSEA. CDR3 length: 13 amino acids. The V end lost 6 bases, the J end lost 0 bases, and 11 bases lay between the germline ends. CDR3: CSVVYNSNYGYTF. The DNA for the CDR3 is TGCAGCGTGGTATACAATTCTAACTATGGCTACACCTTC.

The gene calls are TRBV19 and TRBJ1-6; 10 nucleotides match TRBD1. The trim removed 9 bases at V and 7 bases at J, leaving 15 bases unmatched. Per germline, CDR1 LNHDA and CDR2 SQIVND (reference sequence). The CDR3 is made up of 17 amino acids. The CDR3 region is CASRPISGTGANSPLHF. Here the CDR3 DNA reads TGTGCCAGCAGACCCATCTCAGGGACAGGGGCCAATTCACCCCTCCACTTT. The whole variable domain, filled in from reference TRBV19 and TRBJ1-6, reads DGGITQSPKYLFRKEGQNVTLSCEQNLNHDAMYWYRQDPGQGLRLIYYSQIVNDFQKGDIAEGYSVSREKKESFPLTVTSAQKNPTAFYLCASRPISGTGANSPLHFGNGTRLTVT.

The chain is built from TRBV5-4 and TRBJ2-3, with D tentatively TRBD2 (6 bases). Germline V CDR1 and CDR2: SGHNT, YYREEE (reference sequence). The CDR3 runs 13 residues. V lost 2 bases to trimming and J lost 5 bases, with 9 bases between them. CDR3 sequence reads: CASSLRGGDTQYF. CDR3 DNA sequence: TGTGCCAGCAGCTTAAGGGGAGGAGATACGCAGTATTTT.

This sequence joins TRBV6-5 and TRBJ1-2; 9 nucleotides match TRBD1. Looked up from germline, CDR1 is MNHEY and CDR2 is SVGAGI. The CDR3 has 14 amino acids. After removal of 9 bases from V and 3 bases from J, the junction contained 8 bases not matched to a gene. The CDR3 sequence is CARAGTGRDYGYTF. The CDR3 coding sequence is TGTGCCAGAGCGGGGACAGGGAGGGACTATGGCTACACCTTC.

This rearrangement joins TRBV28 to TRBJ2-3; 13 bases are shared with TRBD2. The CDR3 length is 16 residues. V was pared by 5 bases and J by 3 bases, with 5 bases of the junction left unmatched. Germline V gene lookup returns CDR1 MDHEN and CDR2 SYDVKM. CDR3 sequence: CASSPGLAGETDTQYF. DNA for the CDR3: TGTGCCAGCAGTCCCGGACTAGCGGGGGAGACAGATACGCAGTATTTT.

This chain links TRBV18 with TRBJ2-7; D is ambiguous. The germline V gene has CDR1 KGHSH and CDR2 LQKENI. The CDR3 runs to 13 residues. V dropped 0 bases and J dropped 5 bases, with 8 bases sitting between them. CDR3 bases: TGTGCCAGCTCACCACCGGTAAGGGACGAGCAGTACTTC. Protein product: CASSPPVRDEQYF.

In nucleotides, the CDR3 is TGTGCCAGCAGCTTAGGGGGTGGGGGCCCGCCGGTCTCCAATGAGCAGTTCTTC. Protein sequence: CASSLGGGGPPVSNEQFF. This chain joins TRBV11-3 and TRBJ2-1; the D gene is possibly TRBD1 (6 bases). This CDR3 spans 18 amino acids. Germline CDR1 is SGHNT and CDR2 is YENEEA. Trimming shortened V by 1 base and J by 6 bases, and 22 bases separated the two germline ends.

The table lists this clone with a few counts. The rearrangement joins TRBV5-5 to TRBJ1-3; D possibly corresponds to TRBD1 (5 bases). The V gene lost 0 bases and the J gene lost 1 base, with 8 bases spanning the gap. Per germline, CDR1 SGHKS and CDR2 YYEKEE (reference sequence). The CDR3 extends over 15 amino acids. The CDR3 loop reads CASSLARESGNTIYF. In DNA, the CDR3 is TGTGCCAGCAGCTTGGCCAGGGAATCTGGAAACACCATATATTTT.

The chain is built from TRBV9 and TRBJ1-3, with D uncertain. Trimming took off 4 bases at V and 1 base at J, with 24 bases between the two ends. The CDR3 is 19 residues long. Germline loops: CDR1 SGDLS, CDR2 YYNGEE. CDR3: CASSQDPLGRAGSGNTIYF. The CDR3 DNA reads as TGTGCCAGCAGCCAAGACCCCCTAGGAAGGGCTGGGTCTGGAAACACCATATATTTT.

The chain uses TRBV7-3 and TRBJ1-2; D is perhaps TRBD1 (6 bases). Trimming removed 0 bases at V and 8 bases at J, with 16 bases between. Germline V gene lookup returns CDR1 SGHTA and CDR2 FQGTGA. The CDR3 has 15 amino acids. The CDR3 bases are TGTGCCAGCAGCTTAACCCCGGTACAGGGTGTCGGCTACACCTTC. This gives the protein CASSLTPVQGVGYTF.

This chain connects TRBV6-2 or TRBV6-3 to TRBJ1-1, with 9 bases fitting TRBD1. The germline gives CDR1 MNHEY, CDR2 SVGEGT. This CDR3 has 15 amino acids. V lost 4 bases, J lost 8 bases, and 11 bases stayed unmatched. CDR3 nucleotides: TGTGCCAGCAGTTGGGGGGACAGGGTCCTTTTGGAAGCTTTCTTT. This sequence encodes CASSWGDRVLLEAFF.

The genes are TRBV5-6 and TRBJ2-6, with D perhaps matching TRBD1 (6 bases). CDR1 and CDR2 (germline): SGHDT, YYEEEE. The CDR3 has 17 amino acids. V lost 2 bases and J 0 bases, leaving 12 bases between the germline ends. The CDR3 DNA is TGTGCCAGCAGCTTCAGGGGAGTGTTCTCTGGGGCCAACGTCCTGACTTTC. Translating gives CASSFRGVFSGANVLTF.

This chain connects TRBV6-2 or TRBV6-3 to TRBJ1-1, with D unresolved. CDR3 length: 15 amino acids. Trimming stripped 0 bases from V and 3 bases from J, with 11 bases between. CDR1 is MNHEY, CDR2 SVGEGT, per germline. CDR3 nucleotides: TGTGCCAGCAGTTACTCGGGAGGGAAGGACACTGAAGCTTTCTTT. This encodes CASSYSGGKDTEAFF.